The rows below give T cell receptor beta chains drawn from one sample of a study of shared clonotypes between healthy human individuals. Sequencing used immunoSEQ multiplex PCR; TCRdb keeps in-frame clones, though not all of them. The table lists about 470,000 clones, 70% to 80% of them singletons, with around 14% in the top ten. What was sequenced was PBMCs. Receptor source: a woman aged 40 to 49 in good health. Some clones in this sample may be carry-over from other donors' samples. CDR3s include the opening cysteine and the closing phenylalanine or tryptophan. Fields, in order: D gene, clone size, V gene, J gene, CDR3 protein, CDR3 DNA. The D gene is left open where the match is weak. Clone size is shown for a subset of rows, as once, few, many or a class of expanded clone.

d_gene: -
abundance: -
v_gene: TRBV11-3
j_gene: TRBJ2-7
CDR3aa: CASSLESTTGEQYF
CDR3nt: TGTGCCAGCAGCTTAGAGTCGACTACCGGCGAGCAGTACTTC

d_gene: -
abundance: -
v_gene: TRBV7-2
j_gene: TRBJ2-7
CDR3aa: CASKGQSNYIGVQYF
CDR3nt: TGTGCCAGCAAAGGACAGTCTAATTATATCGGGGTGCAGTACTTC

d_gene: -
abundance: once
v_gene: TRBV4-3
j_gene: TRBJ2-3
CDR3aa: CASSQDSRPGGDTQYF
CDR3nt: TGCGCCAGCAGCCAAGATTCGAGGCCTGGAGGGGATACGCAGTATTTT

d_gene: TRBD1
abundance: -
v_gene: TRBV27
j_gene: TRBJ2-7
CDR3aa: CASRGTGVYEQYF
CDR3nt: TGTGCCAGCCGAGGGACAGGGGTCTACGAGCAGTACTTC

d_gene: TRBD2
abundance: few
v_gene: TRBV4-2
j_gene: TRBJ2-2
CDR3aa: CASSPTSGSLTGELFF
CDR3nt: TGTGCCAGCAGCCCGACTAGCGGGAGCCTCACCGGGGAGCTGTTTTTT

d_gene: -
abundance: -
v_gene: TRBV18
j_gene: TRBJ2-3
CDR3aa: CASSPGQGTDTQYF
CDR3nt: TGTGCCAGCTCACCAGGGCAGGGCACAGATACGCAGTATTTT

d_gene: TRBD2
abundance: -
v_gene: TRBV7-3
j_gene: TRBJ2-5
CDR3aa: CASSPQRGRGETQYF
CDR3nt: TGTGCCAGCAGCCCCCAGCGGGGCCGGGGGGAGACCCAGTACTTC

d_gene: -
abundance: -
v_gene: TRBV6-6
j_gene: TRBJ2-1
CDR3aa: CASHQGSSYNEQFF
CDR3nt: TGTGCCAGCCATCAGGGCTCCTCCTACAATGAGCAGTTCTTC

d_gene: TRBD1
abundance: -
v_gene: TRBV27
j_gene: TRBJ1-2
CDR3aa: CATRTGQNGYTF
CDR3nt: TGTGCCACCAGGACAGGGCAGAATGGCTACACCTTC

d_gene: -
abundance: many
v_gene: TRBV9
j_gene: TRBJ2-6
CDR3aa: CASSVTPSSGANVLTF
CDR3nt: TGTGCCAGCAGCGTAACTCCCAGCTCTGGGGCCAACGTCCTGACTTTC

d_gene: TRBD2
abundance: -
v_gene: TRBV9
j_gene: TRBJ2-1
CDR3aa: CASSVSGRAGNEQFF
CDR3nt: TGTGCCAGCAGCGTCAGCGGGAGGGCCGGGAATGAGCAGTTCTTC

d_gene: TRBD1
abundance: once
v_gene: TRBV19
j_gene: TRBJ1-5
CDR3aa: CATSDRGGNQPQHF
CDR3nt: TGTGCCACATCCGACAGGGGGGGCAATCAGCCCCAGCATTTT

d_gene: TRBD2
abundance: -
v_gene: TRBV4-2
j_gene: TRBJ2-2
CDR3aa: CASSQDWTGGLHTGELFF
CDR3nt: TGTGCCAGCAGCCAAGACTGGACGGGAGGGCTTCACACCGGGGAGCTGTTTTTT

d_gene: TRBD1
abundance: -
v_gene: TRBV18
j_gene: TRBJ2-4
CDR3aa: CASSPQGANIQYF
CDR3nt: TGTGCCAGCTCGCCCCAGGGGGCGAACATTCAGTACTTC

d_gene: -
abundance: -
v_gene: TRBV27
j_gene: TRBJ1-2
CDR3aa: CASSYMRDSYGYTF
CDR3nt: TGTGCCAGCAGTTATATGAGAGATTCCTATGGCTACACCTTC

d_gene: TRBD1
abundance: -
v_gene: TRBV5-1
j_gene: TRBJ2-1
CDR3aa: CASSLGSGTGGNEQFF
CDR3nt: TGCGCCAGCAGCTTGGGATCCGGGACAGGGGGAAATGAGCAGTTCTTC

d_gene: -
abundance: -
v_gene: TRBV2
j_gene: TRBJ2-4
CDR3aa: CASSERGGVAKNIQYF
CDR3nt: TGTGCCAGCAGTGAGCGTGGGGGTGTGGCCAAAAACATTCAGTACTTC

d_gene: TRBD2
abundance: -
v_gene: TRBV5-4
j_gene: TRBJ2-7
CDR3aa: CASSPASGTSYYEQYF
CDR3nt: TGTGCCAGCAGCCCAGCCTCCGGGACTAGTTACTACGAGCAGTACTTC

d_gene: TRBD1
abundance: -
v_gene: TRBV11-2
j_gene: TRBJ2-2
CDR3aa: CASSTLRGRTGELFF
CDR3nt: TGTGCCAGCAGCACACTCAGGGGGCGAACCGGGGAGCTGTTTTTT

d_gene: -
abundance: -
v_gene: TRBV5-1
j_gene: TRBJ1-1
CDR3aa: CASSLVPGRMNTEAFF
CDR3nt: TGCGCCAGCAGCTTGGTCCCGGGACGCATGAACACTGAAGCTTTCTTT

d_gene: -
abundance: few
v_gene: TRBV5-5
j_gene: TRBJ2-2
CDR3aa: CASSLDRTGELFF
CDR3nt: TGTGCCAGCAGCTTGGACAGGACCGGGGAGCTGTTTTTT

d_gene: -
abundance: -
v_gene: TRBV2
j_gene: TRBJ2-7
CDR3aa: CASSEWGGTSYEQYF
CDR3nt: TGTGCCAGCAGTGAATGGGGGGGCACCTCCTACGAGCAGTACTTC

d_gene: -
abundance: -
v_gene: TRBV10-3
j_gene: TRBJ2-1
CDR3aa: CATWTGRGTNEQFF
CDR3nt: TGTGCCACCTGGACAGGGAGGGGAACCAATGAGCAGTTCTTC

d_gene: -
abundance: -
v_gene: TRBV10-3
j_gene: TRBJ1-6
CDR3aa: CAISEWEGVSYNSPLHF
CDR3nt: TGTGCCATCAGTGAATGGGAGGGAGTATCCTATAATTCACCCCTCCACTTT

d_gene: -
abundance: -
v_gene: TRBV30
j_gene: TRBJ1-5
CDR3aa: CAWSVRGNQPQHF
CDR3nt: TGTGCCTGGAGTGTACGTGGGAATCAGCCCCAGCATTTT

d_gene: -
abundance: -
v_gene: TRBV30
j_gene: TRBJ2-7
CDR3aa: CAWSGLAYEQYF
CDR3nt: TGTGCCTGGAGTGGGCTGGCCTACGAGCAGTACTTC

d_gene: -
abundance: many
v_gene: TRBV4-3
j_gene: TRBJ1-1
CDR3aa: CASSRRGGGNTEAFF
CDR3nt: TGCGCCAGCAGCCGCCGGGGGGGCGGGAACACTGAAGCTTTCTTT

d_gene: TRBD2
abundance: -
v_gene: TRBV7-2
j_gene: TRBJ2-1
CDR3aa: CATQRESYNEQFF
CDR3nt: TGTGCCACCCAGCGGGAGTCCTACAATGAGCAGTTCTTC

d_gene: -
abundance: once
v_gene: TRBV7-7
j_gene: TRBJ2-7
CDR3aa: CASSLELAYEQYF
CDR3nt: TGTGCTAGCAGCTTAGAGTTAGCCTACGAGCAGTACTTC

d_gene: -
abundance: -
v_gene: TRBV28
j_gene: TRBJ2-7
CDR3aa: CASKKGFTSYEQYF
CDR3nt: TGTGCCAGCAAAAAGGGATTTACCTCCTACGAGCAGTACTTC

d_gene: TRBD2
abundance: -
v_gene: TRBV18
j_gene: TRBJ2-7
CDR3aa: CASSPLKGLAGFNEQYF
CDR3nt: TGTGCCAGCTCACCCCTCAAGGGACTAGCGGGATTCAACGAGCAGTACTTC

d_gene: -
abundance: -
v_gene: TRBV28
j_gene: TRBJ1-2
CDR3aa: CASSAFTVDGYTF
CDR3nt: TGTGCCAGCAGTGCCTTTACTGTGGATGGCTACACCTTC

d_gene: TRBD1
abundance: once
v_gene: TRBV28
j_gene: TRBJ2-6
CDR3aa: CASSLAGTGRLLNGANVLTF
CDR3nt: TGTGCCAGCAGTTTGGCCGGGACAGGACGTCTCTTGAATGGGGCCAACGTCCTGACTTTC

d_gene: -
abundance: once
v_gene: TRBV4-1
j_gene: TRBJ2-5
CDR3aa: CASSQVGGGETQYF
CDR3nt: TGCGCCAGCAGCCAAGTAGGAGGGGGGGAGACCCAGTACTTC

d_gene: -
abundance: -
v_gene: TRBV30
j_gene: TRBJ2-7
CDR3aa: CAWSLSYNTGVTKLSAYEQYF
CDR3nt: TGTGCCTGGAGTCTATCCTATAACACGGGAGTTACGAAGTTATCGGCCTACGAGCAGTACTTC

d_gene: -
abundance: many
v_gene: TRBV5-5
j_gene: TRBJ2-7
CDR3aa: CASSLEGRVYEQYF
CDR3nt: TGTGCCAGCAGCTTGGAGGGCAGGGTCTACGAGCAGTACTTC

d_gene: TRBD1
abundance: -
v_gene: TRBV6-5
j_gene: TRBJ2-7
CDR3aa: CASSHRGEQYF
CDR3nt: TGTGCCAGCAGTCACAGGGGAGAGCAGTACTTC

d_gene: -
abundance: -
v_gene: TRBV18
j_gene: TRBJ2-3
CDR3aa: CASSPWKGTDTQYF
CDR3nt: TGTGCCAGCTCACCGTGGAAAGGGACAGATACGCAGTATTTT

d_gene: -
abundance: -
v_gene: TRBV11-2
j_gene: TRBJ1-2
CDR3aa: CASSPEGYGYTF
CDR3nt: TGTGCCAGCAGCCCTGAAGGGTATGGCTACACCTTC

d_gene: -
abundance: -
v_gene: TRBV4-2
j_gene: TRBJ2-4
CDR3aa: CASSQDSGASLIQYF
CDR3nt: TGTGCCAGCAGCCAAGATTCCGGGGCCTCGCTCATTCAGTACTTC

d_gene: -
abundance: few
v_gene: TRBV10-3
j_gene: TRBJ2-3
CDR3aa: CAIAGGGLGNTQYF
CDR3nt: TGTGCCATCGCGGGCGGAGGACTGGGGAATACGCAGTATTTT

d_gene: TRBD1
abundance: -
v_gene: TRBV18
j_gene: TRBJ1-4
CDR3aa: CASSPSTGQGNEKLFF
CDR3nt: TGTGCCAGCTCACCATCGACGGGACAGGGTAATGAAAAACTGTTTTTT

d_gene: -
abundance: -
v_gene: TRBV11-1
j_gene: TRBJ2-1
CDR3aa: CASSPRLLDNEQFF
CDR3nt: TGTGCCAGCAGCCCGAGGCTACTGGACAATGAGCAGTTCTTC

d_gene: TRBD1
abundance: -
v_gene: TRBV6-6
j_gene: TRBJ2-5
CDR3aa: CASSYPNRGQETQYF
CDR3nt: TGTGCCAGCAGTTACCCTAACAGGGGGCAAGAGACCCAGTACTTC

d_gene: -
abundance: -
v_gene: TRBV28
j_gene: TRBJ1-1
CDR3aa: CASSSPSQGMNTEAFF
CDR3nt: TGTGCCAGCAGTTCTCCATCACAGGGTATGAACACTGAAGCTTTCTTT

d_gene: -
abundance: -
v_gene: TRBV7-2
j_gene: TRBJ2-7
CDR3aa: CASSLASGDLAEQYF
CDR3nt: TGTGCCAGCAGCTTAGCTAGCGGAGACCTAGCCGAGCAGTACTTC

d_gene: -
abundance: -
v_gene: TRBV4-2
j_gene: TRBJ2-1
CDR3aa: CASSKGVQGLSSGLGEQFF
CDR3nt: TGTGCCAGCAGCAAGGGGGTACAGGGACTCTCATCGGGATTGGGGGAGCAGTTCTTC

d_gene: -
abundance: -
v_gene: TRBV6-5
j_gene: TRBJ2-5
CDR3aa: CASGDSAWTQYF
CDR3nt: TGTGCCAGCGGAGATTCTGCCTGGACCCAGTACTTC

d_gene: -
abundance: -
v_gene: TRBV28
j_gene: TRBJ1-5
CDR3aa: CASSPLDGNNQPQHF
CDR3nt: TGTGCCAGCAGTCCCCTGGACGGAAACAATCAGCCCCAGCATTTT

d_gene: TRBD1
abundance: -
v_gene: TRBV5-1
j_gene: TRBJ2-5
CDR3aa: CASSLMPGQGASSGETQYF
CDR3nt: TGCGCCAGCAGCCTGATGCCGGGACAGGGGGCAAGTAGTGGAGAGACCCAGTACTTC

d_gene: -
abundance: -
v_gene: TRBV9
j_gene: TRBJ2-2
CDR3aa: CASSVRVTGELFF
CDR3nt: TGTGCCAGCAGCGTACGAGTCACCGGGGAGCTGTTTTTT

d_gene: -
abundance: few
v_gene: TRBV9
j_gene: TRBJ1-4
CDR3aa: CASSVGPNEKLFF
CDR3nt: TGTGCCAGCAGCGTAGGTCCGAATGAAAAACTGTTTTTT

d_gene: -
abundance: few
v_gene: TRBV28
j_gene: TRBJ1-6
CDR3aa: CASSLGSPLHF
CDR3nt: TGTGCCAGCAGTTTGGGTTCACCCCTCCACTTT

d_gene: -
abundance: -
v_gene: TRBV4-3
j_gene: TRBJ2-3
CDR3aa: CASSQAGQPSTDTQYF
CDR3nt: TGCGCCAGCAGCCAAGCCGGACAGCCTAGCACAGATACGCAGTATTTT

d_gene: -
abundance: few
v_gene: TRBV19
j_gene: TRBJ1-5
CDR3aa: CASKDRVLHQPQHF
CDR3nt: TGTGCCAGTAAGGACAGAGTACTTCATCAGCCCCAGCATTTT

d_gene: TRBD2
abundance: -
v_gene: TRBV11-2
j_gene: TRBJ2-1
CDR3aa: CASSLGGSLNEQFF
CDR3nt: TGTGCCAGCAGCTTGGGCGGGAGTCTGAATGAGCAGTTCTTC